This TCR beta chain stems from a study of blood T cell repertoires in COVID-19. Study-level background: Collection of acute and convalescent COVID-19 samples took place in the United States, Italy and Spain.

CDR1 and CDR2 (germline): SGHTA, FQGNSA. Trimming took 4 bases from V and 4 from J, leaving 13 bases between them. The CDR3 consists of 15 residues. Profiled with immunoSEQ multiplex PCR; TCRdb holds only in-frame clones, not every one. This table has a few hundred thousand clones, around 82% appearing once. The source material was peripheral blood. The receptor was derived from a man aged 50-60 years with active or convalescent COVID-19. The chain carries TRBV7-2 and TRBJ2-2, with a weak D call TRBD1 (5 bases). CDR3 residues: CASSSQGTGTGELFF. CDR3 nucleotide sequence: TGTGCCAGCAGCTCTCAGGGCACGGGCACCGGGGAGCTGTTTTTT.